Listed below are T cell receptor beta chains from one sample, sequenced in a study of cytomegalovirus exposure and HLA in healthy donors. Sequencing used immunoSEQ multiplex PCR; TCRdb keeps in-frame clones, though not all of them. The sample has 150,000 to 200,000 clones, about 86% seen once. Sequencing used PBMCs. The receptors stem from a woman younger than 35 in good health and CMV-seropositive. Both conserved end residues are part of each CDR3. Fields, in order: J gene, V gene, D gene, clone size, CDR3 protein, CDR3 DNA. D genes are given only for firm matches. For some rows the clone size is stated as once, few or many, or as a class when expanded; others skip it.

J: TRBJ2-7; V: TRBV5-4; D: TRBD1; size: .; CDR3: CASSWDSAPYEQYF; DNA: TGTGCCAGCAGCTGGGACAGTGCACCCTACGAGCAGTACTTC
J: TRBJ2-3; V: TRBV5-1; D: TRBD2; size: few; CDR3: CASSLDGLASTDTQYF; DNA: TGCGCCAGCAGCTTGGACGGACTAGCTAGCACAGATACGCAGTATTTT
J: TRBJ2-3; V: TRBV19; D: .; size: .; CDR3: CASSPLNTDTQYF; DNA: TGTGCCAGTAGTCCCCTAAACACAGATACGCAGTATTTT
J: TRBJ2-3; V: TRBV5-6; D: .; size: once; CDR3: CASSWGQGWGTDTQYF; DNA: TGTGCCAGCAGCTGGGGGCAGGGTTGGGGCACAGATACGCAGTATTTT
J: TRBJ1-6; V: TRBV5-6; D: .; size: .; CDR3: CASSFMRWSTSSYNSPLHF; DNA: TGTGCCAGCAGCTTTATGCGGTGGAGTACGAGCTCCTATAATTCACCCCTCCACTTT
J: TRBJ1-5; V: TRBV15; D: TRBD1; size: .; CDR3: CATRDTGDPSNQPQHF; DNA: TGTGCCACCAGAGATACAGGGGACCCAAGCAATCAGCCCCAGCATTTT
J: TRBJ2-2; V: TRBV5-1; D: TRBD1; size: .; CDR3: CASSLGTGVTVGELFF; DNA: TGCGCCAGCAGCTTGGGGACAGGGGTAACTGTCGGGGAGCTGTTTTTT
J: TRBJ1-6; V: TRBV7-9; D: TRBD1; size: .; CDR3: CSSSIYGTGNNSPLHF; DNA: TGTTCCAGCAGCATATATGGGACAGGCAATAATTCACCCCTCCACTTT
J: TRBJ2-2; V: TRBV12-5; D: .; size: .; CDR3: CASLGLRQSNTGELFF; DNA: TGTGCTAGTTTGGGATTGAGACAGTCTAACACCGGGGAGCTGTTTTTT
J: TRBJ2-1; V: TRBV7-9; D: .; size: .; CDR3: CASSQTRDNPYNEQFF; DNA: TGTGCCAGCAGCCAGACCCGGGACAATCCCTACAATGAGCAGTTCTTC
J: TRBJ1-1; V: TRBV19; D: .; size: .; CDR3: CASSYRGDTEAFF; DNA: TGTGCCAGTAGCTATCGGGGGGACACTGAAGCTTTCTTT
J: TRBJ2-7; V: TRBV11-2; D: .; size: .; CDR3: CASSRPIGLEQYF; DNA: TGTGCCAGCAGCCGCCCGATTGGGCTCGAGCAGTACTTC
J: TRBJ2-7; V: TRBV2; D: .; size: .; CDR3: CASFRVKTYEQYF; DNA: TGTGCCAGCTTCAGGGTTAAAACTTACGAGCAGTACTTC
J: TRBJ2-3; V: TRBV14; D: .; size: few; CDR3: CASSHYTDTQYF; DNA: TGTGCCAGCAGCCACTACACAGATACGCAGTATTTT
J: TRBJ1-1; V: TRBV2; D: .; size: .; CDR3: CASPGVGTEAFF; DNA: TGTGCCAGTCCGGGGGTTGGCACTGAAGCTTTCTTT
J: TRBJ1-5; V: TRBV4-1; D: .; size: .; CDR3: CASSSEGLNNQPQHF; DNA: TGCGCCAGCAGCTCCGAGGGTTTGAACAATCAGCCCCAGCATTTT
J: TRBJ2-3; V: TRBV4-2; D: .; size: .; CDR3: CASSQDRGLDSTDTQYF; DNA: TGTGCCAGCAGCCAAGATAGAGGCCTCGATAGCACAGATACGCAGTATTTT
J: TRBJ2-7; V: TRBV5-5; D: .; size: few; CDR3: CASRRQGRQLEQYF; DNA: TGTGCCAGCAGGAGGCAGGGTCGGCAACTCGAGCAGTACTTC
J: TRBJ1-5; V: TRBV5-5; D: .; size: .; CDR3: CASSSYDSSNQPQHF; DNA: TGTGCCAGCAGCTCCTACGACAGCTCGAATCAGCCCCAGCATTTT
J: TRBJ1-1; V: TRBV29-1; D: .; size: .; CDR3: CSVPVGGDTEAFF; DNA: TGCAGCGTCCCCGTTGGGGGGGACACTGAAGCTTTCTTT
J: TRBJ2-3; V: TRBV7-2; D: TRBD2; size: .; CDR3: CASSSTSGGTDTQYF; DNA: TGTGCCAGCAGCTCTACTAGCGGGGGCACAGATACGCAGTATTTT
J: TRBJ2-2; V: TRBV9; D: .; size: .; CDR3: CASSPRTGELFF; DNA: TGTGCCAGCAGCCCGAGAACCGGGGAGCTGTTTTTT
J: TRBJ2-7; V: TRBV5-1; D: .; size: .; CDR3: CASSLDPTAYEQYF; DNA: TGCGCCAGCAGCTTGGACCCGACAGCCTACGAGCAGTACTTC
J: TRBJ2-1; V: TRBV10-1; D: .; size: .; CDR3: CASSTYRVEGNNEQFF; DNA: TGCGCCAGTTCTACTTACAGGGTAGAAGGGAACAATGAGCAGTTCTTC
J: TRBJ2-4; V: TRBV5-1; D: TRBD2; size: few; CDR3: CASSLEQGPGTSGGRAKNIQYF; DNA: TGCGCCAGCAGCCTGGAACAGGGGCCCGGGACTAGCGGGGGCAGAGCCAAAAACATTCAGTACTTC
J: TRBJ2-7; V: TRBV29-1; D: .; size: .; CDR3: CSVDLAGGNYEQYF; DNA: TGCAGCGTTGATTTGGCAGGGGGGAATTACGAGCAGTACTTC
J: TRBJ1-5; V: TRBV9; D: .; size: few; CDR3: CASSVGPGVQPQHF; DNA: TGTGCCAGCAGCGTAGGGCCAGGGGTTCAGCCCCAGCATTTT
J: TRBJ1-5; V: TRBV4-3; D: .; size: .; CDR3: CASSRAPWGEPQHF; DNA: TGCGCCAGCAGCCGAGCCCCTTGGGGGGAGCCCCAGCATTTT
J: TRBJ1-1; V: TRBV5-6; D: .; size: .; CDR3: CASRMGLMNTEAFF; DNA: TGTGCCAGCAGGATGGGACTCATGAACACTGAAGCTTTCTTT
J: TRBJ1-2; V: TRBV27; D: TRBD1; size: once; CDR3: CASSTNLGQTYGYTF; DNA: TGTGCCAGCAGTACAAACCTGGGACAGACCTATGGCTACACCTTC
J: TRBJ1-5; V: TRBV10-1; D: .; size: once; CDR3: CASTSGGIDNQPQHF; DNA: TGCGCCAGCACCTCGGGGGGAATAGACAATCAGCCCCAGCATTTT
J: TRBJ1-2; V: TRBV11-3; D: .; size: .; CDR3: CASSLGGQGGYTF; DNA: TGTGCCAGCAGCTTAGGTGGGCAGGGTGGCTACACCTTC
J: TRBJ2-3; V: TRBV30; D: .; size: .; CDR3: CACRRRGQPDTQYF; DNA: TGTGCCTGCAGAAGGAGGGGTCAGCCAGATACGCAGTATTTT
J: TRBJ2-5; V: TRBV6-5; D: TRBD2; size: .; CDR3: CASSYGGGGAQYF; DNA: TGTGCCAGCAGTTACGGTGGCGGGGGGGCCCAGTACTTC
J: TRBJ2-5; V: TRBV5-1; D: .; size: once; CDR3: CASSLPWAQETQYF; DNA: TGCGCCAGCAGCTTGCCCTGGGCACAGGAGACCCAGTACTTC
J: TRBJ2-7; V: TRBV5-1; D: TRBD2; size: .; CDR3: CASSPMGGAFYEQYF; DNA: TGCGCCAGCAGCCCAATGGGAGGGGCTTTCTACGAGCAGTACTTC
J: TRBJ2-7; V: TRBV5-1; D: TRBD2; size: .; CDR3: CASRYGLAGTYEQYF; DNA: TGCGCCAGCAGATACGGACTAGCGGGGACCTACGAGCAGTACTTC
J: TRBJ1-2; V: TRBV29-1; D: .; size: once; CDR3: CSVEVYNYGYTF; DNA: TGCAGCGTTGAAGTTTATAACTATGGCTACACCTTC
J: TRBJ2-1; V: TRBV7-8; D: TRBD2; size: .; CDR3: CASSLMGLAVSSYNEQFF; DNA: TGTGCCAGCAGCTTAATGGGACTAGCGGTGAGCTCCTACAATGAGCAGTTCTTC
J: TRBJ2-1; V: TRBV7-2; D: .; size: .; CDR3: CASSALGGSSYNEQFF; DNA: TGTGCCAGCAGCGCGCTCGGGGGAAGCTCCTACAATGAGCAGTTCTTC
J: TRBJ2-7; V: TRBV4-2; D: .; size: .; CDR3: CASSQLTGSSYEQYF; DNA: TGTGCCAGCAGCCAGTTGACAGGATCCTCCTACGAGCAGTACTTC
J: TRBJ2-5; V: TRBV4-1; D: .; size: .; CDR3: CASSQAQGNLLQETQYF; DNA: TGCGCCAGCAGCCAAGCCCAGGGGAATCTGCTCCAAGAGACCCAGTACTTC
J: TRBJ1-2; V: TRBV19; D: .; size: .; CDR3: CASRSPGGLTGRGYTF; DNA: TGTGCCAGTAGATCCCCTGGGGGCCTGACAGGACGTGGCTACACCTTC
J: TRBJ1-5; V: TRBV6-6; D: .; size: .; CDR3: CASSYARGGNQPQHF; DNA: TGTGCCAGCAGTTACGCCAGGGGTGGCAATCAGCCCCAGCATTTT
J: TRBJ1-1; V: TRBV15; D: .; size: .; CDR3: CATSRDLNTEAFF; DNA: TGTGCCACCAGCAGAGATCTAAACACTGAAGCTTTCTTT
J: TRBJ1-2; V: TRBV30; D: .; size: few; CDR3: CAWSVVGSLYGYTF; DNA: TGTGCCTGGAGTGTAGTGGGCAGCTTGTATGGCTACACCTTC
J: TRBJ2-1; V: TRBV7-2; D: TRBD2; size: .; CDR3: CASSFSSGGHNEQFF; DNA: TGTGCCAGCAGCTTCAGTAGCGGGGGGCATAATGAGCAGTTCTTC
J: TRBJ1-6; V: TRBV18; D: .; size: once; CDR3: CASSPLTDSNSPLHF; DNA: TGTGCCAGCTCACCTTTAACGGACAGTAATTCACCCCTCCACTTT
J: TRBJ1-2; V: TRBV9; D: .; size: .; CDR3: CASSLGRPGNYGYTF; DNA: TGTGCCAGCAGCCTGGGCCGGCCAGGAAACTATGGCTACACCTTC
J: TRBJ2-3; V: TRBV19; D: .; size: .; CDR3: CASSIGPGSTDTQYF; DNA: TGTGCCAGTAGTATTGGCCCAGGGAGCACAGATACGCAGTATTTT
J: TRBJ1-6; V: TRBV7-9; D: .; size: .; CDR3: CASSLGGPYDSPLHF; DNA: TGTGCCAGCAGCCTCGGGGGGCCCTATGATTCGCCCCTCCACTTT
J: TRBJ1-2; V: TRBV28; D: .; size: .; CDR3: CASSPLGSKRTGGNYGYTF; DNA: TGTGCCAGCAGTCCCCTTGGCTCTAAACGGACCGGAGGGAACTATGGCTACACCTTC
J: TRBJ2-3; V: TRBV19; D: .; size: .; CDR3: CASSIDRQVLDTQYF; DNA: TGTGCCAGTAGTATAGACCGACAGGTGTTAGATACGCAGTATTTT
J: TRBJ2-1; V: TRBV27; D: .; size: .; CDR3: CASRRSGHEQFF; DNA: TGTGCCAGCAGACGCAGTGGGCATGAGCAGTTCTTC
J: TRBJ1-3; V: TRBV5-6; D: .; size: .; CDR3: CASRRQSSGNTIYF; DNA: TGTGCCAGCCGCCGACAGAGCTCTGGAAACACCATATATTTT
J: TRBJ2-7; V: TRBV5-6; D: TRBD1; size: few; CDR3: CASSLAGTAVDEQYF; DNA: TGTGCCAGCAGCTTGGCGGGGACAGCCGTCGACGAGCAGTACTTC
J: TRBJ1-1; V: TRBV28; D: .; size: .; CDR3: CASSSLGAFF; DNA: TGTGCCAGCAGTTCTCTCGGAGCTTTCTTT
J: TRBJ1-1; V: TRBV5-5; D: .; size: .; CDR3: CASSPVEGVMTEAFF; DNA: TGTGCCAGCAGCCCCGTTGAAGGGGTAATGACTGAAGCTTTCTTT
J: TRBJ1-2; V: TRBV6-1; D: TRBD1; size: .; CDR3: CASSEATGKTGGYGYTF; DNA: TGTGCCAGCAGTGAAGCCACCGGGAAAACAGGGGGCTATGGCTACACCTTC